This TCR beta chain comes out of a study of T cells after yellow fever vaccination. The authors made TCR cDNA by 5'RACE template switching, adding a universal primer site and UMIs. TCRdb re-called the 5' RACE reads with MiXCR, one entry per CDR3 protein. The table lists some 200,000 distinct CDR3 sequences, approximately 10% of them singletons. Germline lookup yields CDR1 MNHEY and CDR2 SVGEGT. This CDR3 has 13 amino acids. Trimming cost V 2 bases and J 7 bases, with 12 bases left between them. Notes on the study in general: Peaking on day 5 versus 15, the secondary response was faster but weaker.

Points on this clonotype: Its specificity is not known.

V and J are TRBV6-2 or TRBV6-3 and TRBJ2-7; possibly TRBD2 for D (6 bases). This receptor was identified in a man aged 18-30 years who received the YFV17D yellow fever vaccine. The material was CD8+ T cells sorted from PBMCs, obtained 15 days after the yellow fever booster vaccination. The CDR3 loop is CASSYGAGLEQYF. The DNA of the CDR3 is TGTGCCAGCAGTTACGGCGCGGGGTTGGAGCAGTACTTC.